The present T cell receptor (beta chain) was sequenced within a study of blood T cell repertoires in COVID-19. Study-wide background: The cDNA or gDNA used as material had been derived from T cells, B-cell-depleted T cells, or PBMCs.

Assay used: immunoSEQ multiplex PCR; TCRdb lists only in-frame clones, some missing. This sample yields about 94,000 clones, of which roughly 80% are seen a single time; roughly 19% belongs to the top ten. Germline values: CDR1 MDHEN, CDR2 SYDVKM. The CDR3 is 12 residues long. Trimming cost V 5 bases and J 10 bases, with 14 bases left between them. This clone is a singleton in its sample. The receptor's source is a human donor in a cohort sampled during active COVID-19. The chain recombines TRBV28 with TRBJ1-1, with a possible D match to TRBD1 (5 bases). Specimen: peripheral blood. The CDR3 DNA reads TGTGCCAGCAGTACCCGGACATTTGTAGCTTTCTTT. It codes for CASSTRTFVAFF.